These 10 T cell receptor beta chains share one sample of origin, sequenced in a study of CD8+CD57+ T cells in acquired aplastic anemia. Profiling of TCR beta VDJ combinations and CDR3 sequences used genomic DNA as template. TCRdb independently ran MiXCR on the reads; one entry per CDR3 protein. The sample lists some 47,000 distinct CDR3 sequences, over 60% occurring once. Sequencing was done on a sample of sorted CD4+, CD8+, or CD8+CD57+ T cells (not recorded which) from PBMCs. The receptor set was obtained from a human donor in good health, serving as a control.

The table lists this clonotype with many counts. V is TRBV5-4 and J is TRBJ2-7; TRBD2 aligns across 7 bases. This CDR3 region has 15 residues. With V trimmed by 4 bases and J by 0 bases, 7 bases remained unmatched. Germline CDR1 reads SGHNT; CDR2 reads YYREEE (reference sequence). This CDR3 reads CASSLGGTLSYEQYF. DNA for the CDR3: TGTGCCAGCAGCCTGGGGGGGACCCTCTCCTACGAGCAGTACTTC.

The chain joins TRBV7-8 to TRBJ2-5; tentatively, D is TRBD1 or TRBD2 (6 bases each). CDR1 is SGHVS and CDR2 is FQNEAQ in the germline V gene. Trimming pared 1 base from V and 4 bases from J, leaving 19 bases between. The CDR3 loop spans 17 amino acids. CDR3 in amino acids: CASSLGGGDIWRETQYF. DNA for the CDR3: TGTGCCAGCAGCTTAGGTGGAGGGGACATATGGAGAGAGACCCAGTACTTC.

The CDR3 DNA reads TGTGCCACCAGTGACGGGACTCCCCGGGAGCAGTTCTTC. Residues: CATSDGTPREQFF. This chain links TRBV24-1 with TRBJ2-1; maybe TRBD2 (6 bases). Germline V gene sequence: CDR1 KGHDR, CDR2 SFDVKD. The CDR3 sequence is 13 residues long. The V end was cut by 4 bases, the J end by 10 bases, with 13 bases between.

The chain links TRBV15 to TRBJ1-4; D is ambiguous. The CDR3 is made up of 15 amino acids. V lost 3 bases and J lost 2, with 10 bases in between. Germline V gives CDR1 LNHNV, CDR2 YYDKDF (reference sequence). The CDR3 loop is CATSSARSTNEKLFF. The CDR3 DNA sequence: TGTGCCACCAGCAGCGCCCGGTCTACTAATGAAAAACTGTTTTTT.

As to this clonotype: At one boundary the junction diverges from the germline segment, which might be a read error. The CDR3 sequence: CAISELWARPAGNSPLRF. In DNA, the CDR3 is TGTGCCATCAGTGAGCTTTGGGCCCGCCCTGCAGGCAATTCACCCCTCCGCTTT. The chain employs TRBV10-3 and TRBJ1-6; D remains ambiguous. The CDR3 runs 18 residues. Germline V lookup: CDR1 ENHRY, CDR2 SYGVKD.

V usage is TRBV15 and J usage is TRBJ2-7; 11 bases agree with TRBD2. The CDR3 is 17 amino acids. J lost 6 bases, V lost 4 bases, and 14 bases had no gene match. Germline CDR1 and CDR2: LNHNV and YYDKDF (reference sequence). This CDR3 is CATSTRDTGTSGAEQYF. For the CDR3, the DNA is TGTGCCACCAGCACCAGGGACACCGGGACTAGCGGCGCCGAGCAGTACTTC.

Sample share makes this clonotype medium-sized. The V call is TRBV7-3, the J call TRBJ2-1; TRBD1 agrees at 7 bases. The CDR3 loop spans 13 amino acids. CDR1 SGHTA and CDR2 FQGTGA come from the germline V gene. J was trimmed by 5 bases and V by 4 bases; bases with no gene match: 2. This CDR3 reads CASSSGQHNEQFF. CDR3 in DNA: TGTGCCAGCAGCTCGGGACAGCACAATGAGCAGTTCTTC.

This rearrangement joins TRBV2 to TRBJ1-5, with D maybe TRBD1 (6 bases). The CDR3 is 13 residues long. Looked up from germline, CDR1 is SNHLY and CDR2 is FYNNEI. V was cut by 5 bases and J by 4 bases, with 9 bases left in between. The CDR3 reads CASSRTVNQPQHF. The CDR3 DNA sequence: TGTGCCAGCAGTAGGACAGTGAATCAGCCCCAGCATTTT.

The rearrangement links TRBV19 to TRBJ1-1, with D possibly TRBD1 on 5 matching bases. V shed 0 bases and J shed 6 bases, with 11 bases lying between them. The germline gives CDR1 LNHDA, CDR2 SQIVND (reference sequence). This CDR3 has 14 residues. The CDR3 protein is CASSIEAGQAEAFF. In nucleotides, the CDR3 is TGTGCCAGTAGTATAGAGGCAGGGCAGGCTGAAGCTTTCTTT.

The V and J genes are TRBV9 and TRBJ2-5; D not certain. Germline CDR1 reads SGDLS; CDR2 reads YYNGEE. The CDR3 extends over 14 amino acids. The ends were cut back, 7 bases at V and 0 bases at J, with 13 bases in the middle. CDR3 bases: TGTGCCAGCTCTCGAGTGGGGAACCAAGAGACCCAGTACTTC. Protein product: CASSRVGNQETQYF. The variable domain in full, completed from reference TRBV9 and TRBJ2-5, reads DSGVTQTPKHLITATGQRVTLRCSPRSGDLSVYWYQQSLDQGLQFLIQYYNGEERAKGNILERFSAQQFPDLHSELNLSSLELGDSALYFCASSRVGNQETQYFGPGTRLLVL.